The TCR beta chain under discussion was sequenced for a study of blood T cell repertoires in COVID-19 (dated by TCRdb to 2019 to 2021). The study in broad terms: Collaborator samples came from the United States, Italy and Spain and covered acute and convalescent phases of COVID-19. The prospective study material was composed of cDNA or gDNA derived from T cells, B-cell-depleted T cells, or PBMCs. Deeply sampled blood TCRbeta repertoires from subjects exposed to, actively infected with, or recovered from COVID-19 were included in the dataset. The repertoires were made available in a free public database intended to serve as a resource for research on the immune response to SARS-CoV-2. Samples were obtained from the ongoing ImmuneRACE study (first 160 participants) and from 1,254 subjects provided by 6 global collaborators. The sample metadata nearly always contained a de-identified subject ID, COVID-19 status, age in years and sex. Where available, HLA class I and class II types were obtained from metadata supplied by the sample provider rather than from assay-based typing.

The collaborating institutions used their own protocols to collect whole blood in K2EDTA tubes. For TCRbeta analysis, collaborator samples were shipped as frozen whole blood, as isolated PBMCs, or as DNA extracted from either sample type. TCRbeta CDR3 regions were amplified from genomic DNA by means of the immunoSEQ Assay, a bias-controlled multiplex PCR. As for the authors' bioinformatics: Within the assay, amplification of reference gene primers was used to estimate how many nucleated cells each sample contained. To quantify the absolute abundance of each unique TCRbeta CDR3 rearrangement, sequence reads were collapsed and filtered. Productive Simpson clonality was computed per sample as the square root of Simpson's diversity index over productive rearrangements. TCRdb carries this immuneACCESS record with in-frame sequences only. Its versions omit some clonotypes, under half of them owing to an unresolved V gene in the studies checked, with the rest unexplained. V and J calls and clone size are copied from that table; D and trimming were computed from the DNA. In all, the sample holds some 83,000 clones, and less than 80% of those were seen once. Clones ranked in the top ten supply approximately 15% of the sample.

From cysteine to phenylalanine, the CDR3 is 15 amino acids long. Only CDR3 DNA is held: 45 bases, read in frame from base 1. In the germline V gene, CDR1 corresponds to SGHTA and CDR2 to FQGTGA. Trimmed from V: 6 bases; trimmed from J: 3 bases; junction bases lacking a gene match: 4. The study at large found these results: How much clinical and demographic metadata was included differed by source and by participant, and the metadata was provided uncurated.

Comments on this clone: The clone's antigen remains unknown. The sample holds no much larger clone one base away, and base qualities are not on file.

The source of this sequence is an elderly woman with acute or convalescent COVID-19. This chain is built from TRBV7-3 and TRBJ2-3; 12 bases in the middle match TRBD2. What was sequenced was peripheral blood. The DNA reads TGTGCCAGCAGTCCACTAGCGGGGGGAACAGATACGCAGTATTTT. It specifies CASSPLAGGTDTQYF.